The 12 T cell receptor beta chains in this list originate from one sample, sequenced in a study of shared clonotypes between healthy human individuals. Repertoires were generated with immunoSEQ multiplex PCR, while TCRdb's copy carries only in-frame clones and drops some. Of about 490,000 clones in the sample, 81% were seen once. Source material: PBMCs. The receptors derive from a woman aged 40 to 50 in good health. Some clones in this sample may be carry-over from other donors' samples.

In its sample, this clone was seen a few times. The rearrangement joins TRBV30 to TRBJ2-7, with a weak D call TRBD1 (6 bases). V was clipped by 5 bases and J by 3 bases, with 17 bases between them. CDR1 GTSNPN and CDR2 SVGIG come from the germline V gene (reference sequence). The CDR3 is 14 amino acids. The CDR3 sequence: CAWEDPGTSYEQYF. Written as DNA, the CDR3 is TGTGCCTGGGAGGACCCCGGGACAAGCTACGAGCAGTACTTC. Supplemented by reference TRBV30 and TRBJ2-7, the full variable domain reads SQTIHQWPATLVQPVGSPLSLECTVEGTSNPNLYWYRQAAGRGLQLLFYSVGIGQISSEVPQNLSASRPQDRQFILSSKKLLLSDSGFYLCAWEDPGTSYEQYFGPGTRLTVT.

This chain uses TRBV28 with TRBJ2-3; D might be TRBD1 (6 bases). Trimming left V 8 bases short and J 0 bases short, with 15 bases between. The germline V gene has CDR1 MDHEN and CDR2 SYDVKM. CDR3 length: 15 amino acids. CDR3 sequence reads: CASGPGTTSTDTQYF. CDR3 DNA: TGTGCCAGCGGCCCCGGGACAACTAGCACAGATACGCAGTATTTT.

This sequence joins TRBV6-5 and TRBJ2-7; a possible D gene is TRBD1 (7 bases). V was clipped by 8 bases and J by 4 bases, with 21 bases between them. The germline gives CDR1 MNHEY, CDR2 SVGAGI. The CDR3 length is 15 residues. The CDR3 here is CASSTARGASYEQYF. CDR3 nucleotides: TGTGCCAGCTCGACAGCCAGGGGGGCCAGTTACGAGCAGTACTTC.

This clone has just a few counts. V gene TRBV5-1 combines with J gene TRBJ1-1, with D possibly being TRBD1 (6 bases). Per germline, CDR1 SGHRS and CDR2 YFSETQ. V lost 0 bases, J lost 4 bases, and 10 bases lay in between. This CDR3 has 14 residues. The CDR3 spells CASSLVGGGTEAFF. CDR3 DNA sequence: TGCGCCAGCAGCTTGGTCGGGGGCGGCACTGAAGCTTTCTTT.

The J gene is TRBJ2-5, the V gene TRBV28, with TRBD2 identical over 14 bases. Trimming removed 5 bases from V and 8 bases from J; junction bases left unmatched: 13. The CDR3 sequence is 17 residues long. CDR1 is MDHEN and CDR2 is SYDVKM in the germline V gene. In nucleotides, the CDR3 is TGTGCCAGCAGTCCTCAGACTAGCGGGAGGGTAAGTCTAACCCAGTACTTC. Translating gives CASSPQTSGRVSLTQYF. Full variable domain (outside the CDR3, taken from reference TRBV28 and TRBJ2-5): DVKVTQSSRYLVKRTGEKVFLECVQDMDHENMFWYRQDPGLGLRLIYFSYDVKMKEKGDIPEGYSVSREKKERFSLILESASTNQTSMYLCASSPQTSGRVSLTQYFGPGTRLLVL.

This sequence joins TRBV14 and TRBJ1-2; 7 bases match TRBD1. Germline loops: CDR1 SGHDN, CDR2 FVKESK. The CDR3 covers 15 residues. J lost 3 bases, V lost 1 base, and 5 bases had no gene match. The CDR3 region has the DNA TGTGCCAGCAGCCAAGGACAGGGTGGGGACTATGGCTACACCTTC. Translating it yields CASSQGQGGDYGYTF. The variable domain in full, with the rest retrieved from reference TRBV14 and TRBJ1-2, is EAGVTQFPSHSVIEKGQTVTLRCDPISGHDNLYWYRRVMGKEIKFLLHFVKESKQDESGMPNNRFLAERTGGTYSTLKVQPAELEDSGVYFCASSQGQGGDYGYTFGSGTRLTVV.

This clone was picked up one time. J is TRBJ1-1 and V is TRBV19, with D perhaps matching TRBD1 (6 bases). From germline, CDR1 is LNHDA and CDR2 SQIVND (reference sequence). V was clipped by 10 bases and J by 7 bases, with 19 bases between them. The CDR3 covers 13 residues. The CDR3 reads CAIQGGLSIEAFF. For the CDR3, the DNA is TGTGCCATTCAAGGGGGACTGAGCATTGAAGCTTTCTTT.

Comments on this clone: A read error may account for a junction end that differs from germline. The chain is built from TRBV29-1 and TRBJ1-2; no definite D call. The germline gives CDR1 SQVTM, CDR2 ANQGSEA. This CDR3 is built from 13 residues. CDR3: CSVEKQTSYDYTF. The CDR3 DNA is TGCAGCGTTGAAAAACAGACAAGCTATGACTACACCTTC.

As to this clone: This may come from a read error, since a much larger clone is one base off. V is TRBV19 and J is TRBJ2-1; D is unresolved. Germline CDR1 is LNHDA and CDR2 is SQIVND (reference sequence). V gave up 8 bases and J gave up 13 bases, with 15 bases separating them. This CDR3 is 11 amino acids long. The CDR3 region is CASSKGLDQFF. The CDR3, as DNA: TGTGCCAGTTCAAAGGGTCTTGATCAGTTCTTC. The full variable domain, its missing parts supplied by reference TRBV19 and TRBJ2-1, is DGGITQSPKYLFRKEGQNVTLSCEQNLNHDAMYWYRQDPGQGLRLIYYSQIVNDFQKGDIAEGYSVSREKKESFPLTVTSAQKNPTAFYLCASSKGLDQFFGPGTRLTVL.

This chain connects TRBV30 to TRBJ2-1; D may be TRBD2 (5 bases). CDR3 length: 12 amino acids. V lost 5 bases and J lost 6, with 11 bases in between. Germline CDR1 is GTSNPN and CDR2 is SVGIG (reference sequence). CDR3 DNA: TGTGCCTGGCGCCGGGAATTCAATGAGCAGTTCTTC. Translating it yields CAWRREFNEQFF.

This clone showed up just once. Different DNA sequences within this sample yield the same CDR3. The rearrangement links TRBV13 to TRBJ2-7; D is perhaps TRBD2 (5 bases). There are 14 residues in the CDR3. V was cut by 0 bases and J by 0 bases, with 6 bases left in between. The germline gives CDR1 PRHDT, CDR2 FYEKMQ (reference sequence). CDR3 region: CASSLGDSSYEQYF. CDR3 nucleotides: TGTGCCAGCAGCTTAGGGGACTCCTCCTACGAGCAGTACTTC.

A note on this clone: This is likely an artifact of a read error, given a far larger clone one base away. The chain combines TRBV7-2 with TRBJ2-7, with D perhaps TRBD1 (6 bases). This CDR3 has 14 amino acids. Germline CDR1 SGHTA, CDR2 FQGNSA. Between the trimmed V and J ends, which lost 4 bases and 2 bases, there was a span of 12 bases. CDR3 coding DNA: TGTGCCAGCAGCTCGCAGGGGACGCCCTACGAGCAGTACTTC. It is translated as CASSSQGTPYEQYF.